This is a list of T cell receptor beta chains from one sample in a study of read filtering for tumor transcriptome and immune sequencing. A single record per CDR3 protein comes from TCRdb applying MiXCR to the reads. Of more than 70,000 distinct CDR3 sequences listed, roughly 21% are singletons. The sequencing sample was made of a population of CD138-negative cells sorted from bone marrow. Receptors originate from a donor aged 40 or over with multiple myeloma. Each CDR3 is given with its conserved first and last residue. Fields, in order: D gene, V gene, J gene, clone size, CDR3 protein, CDR3 DNA. A D gene is named only where the DNA matches it firmly. Size is omitted from some rows. Given values are once, few, many or a class for expanded clones.

D: TRBD2
V: TRBV20-1
J: TRBJ2-2
size: .
CDR3: CSARDKASGGNTGELFF
DNA: TGCAGTGCTAGAGATAAGGCTAGCGGGGGGAACACCGGGGAGCTGTTTTTT

D: .
V: TRBV7-9
J: TRBJ1-1
size: many
CDR3: CASSLDQNTEAFF
DNA: TGTGCCAGCAGCTTAGATCAGAACACTGAAGCTTTCTTT

D: TRBD1
V: TRBV19
J: TRBJ1-5
size: .
CDR3: CASSSDRGSNQPQHF
DNA: TGTGCCAGTAGCAGCGACAGGGGTAGCAATCAGCCCCAGCATTTT

D: TRBD1
V: TRBV2
J: TRBJ2-6
size: many
CDR3: CASSEALTGVDSGANVLTF
DNA: TGTGCCAGCAGTGAAGCTCTGACAGGGGTAGACTCTGGGGCCAACGTCCTGACTTTC

D: TRBD1
V: TRBV5-5
J: TRBJ2-7
size: many
CDR3: CASSLELDRASYEQYF
DNA: TGTGCCAGCAGCTTGGAACTCGACAGGGCCTCCTACGAGCAGTACTTC

D: .
V: TRBV19
J: TRBJ1-5
size: .
CDR3: CASSIHGSDQPQHF
DNA: TGTGCCAGTAGTATACATGGTAGCGATCAGCCCCAGCATTTT

D: TRBD1
V: TRBV19
J: TRBJ1-5
size: .
CDR3: CASSTDRGGNQPQHF
DNA: TGTGCCAGTAGTACGGACAGGGGAGGGAATCAGCCCCAGCATTTT

D: .
V: TRBV12-3/TRBV12-4
J: TRBJ2-7
size: few
CDR3: CASSLGEAYEQYF
DNA: TGTGCCAGCAGTTTGGGGGAAGCCTACGAGCAGTACTTC

D: .
V: TRBV7-9
J: TRBJ2-6
size: many
CDR3: CASSTTYYSGANVLTF
DNA: TGTGCCAGCAGCACGACATATTACTCTGGGGCCAACGTCCTGACTTTC

D: TRBD2
V: TRBV2
J: TRBJ2-5
size: many
CDR3: CASSANWAGGETQYF
DNA: TGTGCCAGCAGTGCCAACTGGGCGGGGGGAGAGACCCAGTACTTC

D: .
V: TRBV5-4
J: TRBJ1-1
size: .
CDR3: CASSPWTASNTEAFF
DNA: TGTGCCAGCAGCCCCTGGACAGCCTCGAACACTGAAGCTTTCTTT

D: .
V: TRBV3-1
J: TRBJ1-1
size: .
CDR3: CASSQERATGTFF
DNA: TGTGCCAGCAGCCAAGAGCGGGCCACTGGAACTTTCTTT

D: .
V: TRBV7-9
J: TRBJ1-1
size: many
CDR3: CASSLYGGRGARTEAFF
DNA: TGTGCCAGCAGCTTATACGGGGGTCGGGGGGCACGGACTGAAGCTTTCTTT

D: .
V: TRBV6-6
J: TRBJ2-3
size: .
CDR3: CASNPRPIGGQDTQYF
DNA: TGTGCCAGCAACCCTCGACCAATAGGGGGGCAAGATACGCAGTATTTT

D: TRBD2
V: TRBV29-1
J: TRBJ2-7
size: many
CDR3: CSVGLAGAREQYF
DNA: TGCAGCGTTGGCCTAGCGGGGGCCCGGGAGCAGTACTTC

D: .
V: TRBV5-1
J: TRBJ2-5
size: many
CDR3: CASSLEWGRETQYF
DNA: TGCGCCAGCAGCTTGGAGTGGGGGCGAGAGACCCAGTACTTC

D: .
V: TRBV20-1
J: TRBJ2-7
size: few
CDR3: CSARDKGSYEQYF
DNA: TGCAGTGCTAGAGATAAGGGGAGCTACGAGCAGTACTTC

D: TRBD1
V: TRBV20-1
J: TRBJ2-7
size: many
CDR3: CSAPRDRASYEQYF
DNA: TGCAGTGCACCGCGGGACAGGGCTTCCTACGAGCAGTACTTC

D: .
V: TRBV5-1
J: TRBJ2-2
size: many
CDR3: CASSFAGNTGELFF
DNA: TGCGCCAGCAGCTTTGCCGGGAACACCGGGGAGCTGTTTTTT

D: .
V: TRBV5-1
J: TRBJ1-4
size: many
CDR3: CASSVATNEKLFF
DNA: TGCGCCAGCAGCGTGGCAACTAATGAAAAACTGTTTTTT

D: .
V: TRBV5-6
J: TRBJ1-4
size: few
CDR3: CASSFVDEEKLFF
DNA: TGTGCCAGCAGCTTCGTGGACGAAGAAAAACTGTTTTTT

D: TRBD1
V: TRBV19
J: TRBJ2-7
size: many
CDR3: CASSRFGQVFYEQYF
DNA: TGTGCCAGTAGCAGATTCGGACAGGTCTTCTACGAGCAGTACTTC

D: .
V: TRBV7-9
J: TRBJ2-2
size: many
CDR3: CASSSLAGELFF
DNA: TGTGCCAGCAGCTCGCTGGCCGGGGAGCTGTTTTTT

D: TRBD2
V: TRBV4-1
J: TRBJ2-1
size: many
CDR3: CASSTRGATSYNEQFF
DNA: TGCGCCAGCAGCACGCGGGGGGCAACCTCCTACAATGAGCAGTTCTTC

D: TRBD1
V: TRBV2
J: TRBJ1-1
size: many
CDR3: CASSPGDRTNTEAFF
DNA: TGTGCCAGCAGTCCTGGGGACAGGACGAACACTGAAGCTTTCTTT

D: .
V: TRBV10-2
J: TRBJ2-3
size: many
CDR3: CASSEPRGSTDTQYF
DNA: TGCGCCAGCAGTGAGCCTCGGGGAAGCACAGATACGCAGTATTTT

D: .
V: TRBV29-1
J: TRBJ2-7
size: many
CDR3: CSVGPYRGEQYF
DNA: TGCAGCGTTGGTCCCTATCGAGGCGAGCAGTACTTC

D: .
V: TRBV30
J: TRBJ2-6
size: .
CDR3: CAWSQRRSAGANVLTF
DNA: TGTGCCTGGAGCCAACGCAGGAGCGCTGGGGCCAACGTCCTGACTTTC

D: TRBD1
V: TRBV28
J: TRBJ2-2
size: medium-sized
CDR3: CASSFGGQEIGELFF
DNA: TGTGCCAGCAGTTTTGGGGGACAGGAGATCGGGGAGCTGTTTTTT

D: TRBD1
V: TRBV28
J: TRBJ1-5
size: .
CDR3: CASSSDRMYQPQHF
DNA: TGTGCCAGCAGTTCGGACAGGATGTATCAGCCCCAGCATTTT

D: TRBD2
V: TRBV4-1
J: TRBJ2-1
size: many
CDR3: CASSHQRGGDDEQFF
DNA: TGCGCCAGCAGCCACCAGCGGGGGGGCGATGATGAGCAGTTCTTC

D: TRBD1
V: TRBV6-2/TRBV6-3
J: TRBJ1-2
size: few
CDR3: CASIPTGANIYGYTF
DNA: TGTGCCAGCATCCCAACAGGGGCCAACATCTATGGCTACACCTTC

D: TRBD2
V: TRBV7-6
J: TRBJ2-7
size: many
CDR3: CASSLDGGALFYEQYF
DNA: TGTGCCAGCAGCTTAGACGGGGGGGCTTTGTTCTACGAGCAGTACTTC

D: .
V: TRBV29-1
J: TRBJ2-7
size: .
CDR3: CSVLPGTGSSYEQYF
DNA: TGCAGCGTCCTCCCCGGGACGGGGAGCTCCTACGAGCAGTACTTC

D: TRBD1
V: TRBV7-9
J: TRBJ2-7
size: many
CDR3: CASSLPGQGSNEQYF
DNA: TGTGCCAGCAGCTTACCGGGACAGGGGTCGAACGAGCAGTACTTC